The rows below give T cell receptor beta chains drawn from one sample of a study of T cells in Graves' hyperthyroidism and ophthalmopathy. TCRdb analysed the multiplex PCR reads with MiXCR anew, one entry per CDR3 protein. Of roughly 800,000 distinct CDR3 sequences in the sample, approximately 40% were seen once. Material for sequencing was blood. The receptors shown here come from a man aged 18-30 years with Graves' hyperthyroidism. Each CDR3 is given with its conserved first and last residue. Each record gives: J gene, V gene, clone size, D gene, CDR3 protein, CDR3 DNA. A D gene is named only where the DNA matches it firmly. Clone size is not always given. Where it is, it says once, few, many or a class for expanded clones.

>TRBJ2-7|TRBV20-1|-|TRBD2
CSALAGGLYEQYF
TGCAGTGCTCTAGCGGGGGGCCTCTACGAGCAGTACTTC
>TRBJ2-3|TRBV7-9|-|TRBD2
CASTLEAGGLSTDTQYF
TGTGCCAGCACCTTGGAAGCGGGAGGATTGAGCACAGATACGCAGTATTTT
>TRBJ1-1|TRBV13|few|-
CASSLQRGRAFF
TGTGCCAGCAGCCTACAGCGGGGGCGAGCTTTCTTT
>TRBJ1-5|TRBV24-1|many|-
CATSDPRPQHF
TGTGCCACCAGTGACCCCCGGCCCCAGCATTTT
>TRBJ1-4|TRBV6-5|-|TRBD1
CASSSDRAVNEKLFF
TGTGCCAGCAGTTCAGACAGGGCGGTTAATGAAAAACTGTTTTTT
>TRBJ1-2|TRBV20-1|many|-
CSARERGYGYTF
TGCAGTGCTAGAGAACGGGGATATGGCTACACCTTC
>TRBJ2-7|TRBV2|few|TRBD2
CASSASLAGGPSNEQYF
TGTGCCAGCAGTGCCTCACTAGCGGGGGGCCCTTCGAACGAGCAGTACTTC
>TRBJ2-5|TRBV6-5|-|TRBD1
CASRRGGGQETQYF
TGTGCCAGCCGACGAGGGGGCGGCCAAGAGACCCAGTACTTC
>TRBJ2-5|TRBV7-9|few|-
CASSREPPGTQYF
TGTGCCAGCAGCCGAGAACCCCCGGGGACCCAGTACTTC
>TRBJ2-5|TRBV7-2|many|TRBD1
CASSPRTGMVETQYF
TGTGCCAGCAGCCCGAGGACAGGGATGGTAGAGACCCAGTACTTC
>TRBJ1-1|TRBV20-1|-|-
CSARQRGRAEAFF
TGCAGTGCCAGACAGAGGGGAAGGGCTGAAGCTTTCTTT
>TRBJ2-7|TRBV27|-|-
CASKPGNSYEQYF
TGTGCCAGCAAGCCGGGGAACTCCTACGAGCAGTACTTC
>TRBJ1-1|TRBV20-1|few|-
CSAREGGPRTEAFF
TGCAGTGCTAGAGAGGGGGGGCCCCGCACTGAAGCTTTCTTT
>TRBJ1-3|TRBV5-1|-|-
CASTGTSGNTIYF
TGCGCCAGCACGGGGACTTCTGGAAACACCATATATTTT
>TRBJ1-5|TRBV19|many|-
CASSIAGKRNQPQHF
TGTGCCAGTAGTATCGCAGGGAAGCGCAATCAGCCCCAGCATTTT
>TRBJ2-5|TRBV12-3/TRBV12-4|few|TRBD1
CASSRPGQEETQYF
TGTGCCAGCAGCCGACCGGGACAGGAAGAGACCCAGTACTTC
>TRBJ2-5|TRBV13|few|TRBD2
CASSLGLAGNEETQYF
TGTGCCAGCAGCTTAGGGTTAGCGGGGAACGAAGAGACCCAGTACTTC
>TRBJ1-2|TRBV6-5|-|TRBD1
CASSYSIRTGYGYTF
TGTGCCAGCAGTTACTCGATTCGGACAGGCTATGGCTACACCTTC
>TRBJ1-1|TRBV7-2|many|TRBD1
CASRKGAGMNTEAFF
TGTGCCAGCAGGAAGGGGGCAGGCATGAACACTGAAGCTTTCTTT
>TRBJ2-5|TRBV19|-|-
CASSPDRLPQETQYF
TGTGCCAGTTCCCCGGACAGACTTCCCCAAGAGACCCAGTACTTC
>TRBJ2-7|TRBV29-1|-|TRBD2
CSVESAGVNSYEQYF
TGCAGCGTTGAATCAGCGGGGGTTAACTCCTACGAGCAGTACTTC
>TRBJ1-2|TRBV12-3/TRBV12-4|-|-
CASSPGPANGHTF
TGTGCCAGCAGCCCAGGGCCGGCCAATGGCCACACCTTC